One sample yielded the 27 T cell receptor beta chains listed below, sequenced in a study of cytomegalovirus exposure and HLA in healthy donors. It was with 60 Vbeta and 13 Jbeta primers that the PCR ran. Produced via immunoSEQ multiplex PCR; TCRdb's table is partial and in-frame only. The top ten clones hold 6.1% of a sample with roughly 100,000 clones, 83% of them seen once. What was sequenced was PBMCs. Source of these receptors: a man aged 18 to 29 in good health and CMV-seronegative.

This chain connects TRBV5-4 to TRBJ2-7, with D possibly matching TRBD1 (5 bases). There are 14 residues in the CDR3. Trimming took 0 bases from V and 5 from J, leaving 12 bases between them. The germline V gene encodes CDR1 SGHNT and CDR2 YYREEE (reference sequence). The CDR3 is CASSLAGRADEQYF. The CDR3 bases are TGTGCCAGCAGCTTGGCCGGCAGGGCAGACGAGCAGTACTTC.

V gene TRBV7-3 combines with J gene TRBJ2-3, with TRBD1 matching 8 bases. The V gene end was trimmed by 5 bases and the J gene end by 2 bases; junction bases not matched to a gene: 6. The CDR3 contains 15 residues. Germline CDR1 and CDR2: SGHTA and FQGTGA. Here the CDR3 DNA reads TGTGCCAGCAGCCGACAGGGGTTGCCCACAGATACGCAGTATTTT. Amino acids: CASSRQGLPTDTQYF.

The rearrangement links TRBV11-3 to TRBJ2-7, with 10 nucleotides matching TRBD2. CDR1 SGHNT and CDR2 YENEEA come from the germline V gene. V lost 2 bases and J lost 4; bases outside the gene matches: 8. This CDR3 is built from 16 residues. In nucleotides, the CDR3 is TGTGCCAGCAGCTTAAACCCTCTAGCGGGAGCGTACGAGCAGTACTTC. Translation: CASSLNPLAGAYEQYF. The variable domain in full, with the rest retrieved from reference TRBV11-3 and TRBJ2-7, is EAGVVQSPRYKIIEKKQPVAFWCNPISGHNTLYWYLQNLGQGPELLIRYENEEAVDDSQLPKDRFSAERLKGVDSTLKIQPAELGDSAVYLCASSLNPLAGAYEQYFGPGTRLTVT.

On this clone: At one end, the junction sequence differs from germline, possibly due to a read error. The V and J genes are TRBV14 and TRBJ2-3; no definite D call. The CDR3 is made up of 14 amino acids. Germline values: CDR1 SGHDN, CDR2 FVKESK. The CDR3 nucleotides are TGTGCCGGCAGCGTTATGACTAGCACAGATACGCAGTATTTT. It translates to CAGSVMTSTDTQYF.

In this sample, this clone turned up once. This rearrangement joins TRBV5-6 to TRBJ1-1; TRBD1 is a possible D gene (6 bases). From germline, CDR1 is SGHDT and CDR2 YYEEEE. Trimming pared 4 bases from V and 4 bases from J, leaving 23 bases between. The CDR3 runs 17 residues. The DNA for the CDR3 is TGTGCCAGCAGCACAGACAGGTTTGGGGCCTTCGGCACTGAAGCTTTCTTT. It specifies CASSTDRFGAFGTEAFF.

This clone appeared a few times. The CDR3 protein is CASSLEGADQPQHF. In DNA form, the CDR3 reads TGTGCCAGCAGCCTAGAGGGGGCTGATCAGCCCCAGCATTTT. This sequence joins TRBV4-2 and TRBJ1-5, with TRBD1 matching 7 bases. The CDR3 spans 14 residues. Germline V CDR1 and CDR2: LGHNA, YNFKEQ. J was trimmed by 5 bases and V by 4 bases; bases with no gene match: 5.

This chain links TRBV27 with TRBJ2-7; the match to TRBD2 covers 7 bases. Trimming at V came to 7 bases and at J to 4 bases, leaving 10 bases not matched to a gene. The CDR3 is 14 amino acids. CDR1 MNHEY and CDR2 SMNVEV come from the germline V gene (reference sequence). The CDR3 nucleotides read TGTGCCAGCAACTCGGGAGGAAGAGGATACGAGCAGTACTTC. Its translation is CASNSGGRGYEQYF.

The chain employs TRBV5-1 and TRBJ2-7; 8 bases agree with TRBD1. The CDR3 loop spans 16 amino acids. Unmatched junction bases numbered 14, after V lost 4 bases and J lost 5 bases. In germline, CDR1 is SGHRS, CDR2 YFSETQ. This chain's CDR3 is CASSGTGGYALNEQYF. In DNA, the CDR3 is TGCGCCAGCAGCGGCACAGGGGGATACGCTCTAAACGAGCAGTACTTC.

This rearrangement joins TRBV6-5 to TRBJ2-1, with 12 bases aligning to TRBD2. Unmatched junction bases numbered 8, after V lost 8 bases and J lost 9 bases. This CDR3 contains 14 residues. The germline CDR1 and CDR2 sequences are MNHEY and SVGAGI. CDR3 loop: CASGGLAGNGEQFF. The CDR3 bases are TGTGCCAGCGGAGGACTAGCGGGAAACGGTGAGCAGTTCTTC.

This CDR3 is CASSLIAGTDTQYF. The CDR3 region has the DNA TGCGCCAGCAGCCTTATCGCGGGAACAGATACGCAGTATTTT. The chain combines TRBV4-1 with TRBJ2-3; tentative D call: TRBD2 (6 bases). The V end lost 4 bases, the J end lost 3 bases, and 11 bases lay between the germline ends. The CDR3 loop spans 14 amino acids. CDR1 and CDR2 from the germline V gene are MGHRA and YSYEKL.

The chain recombines TRBV6-4 with TRBJ2-5; TRBD1 agrees at 9 bases. V was pared by 5 bases and J by 6 bases, with 4 bases of the junction left unmatched. This CDR3 contains 13 residues. CDR1 and CDR2 (germline): MRHNA, SNTAGT. The CDR3 region is CASSKDRGQTQYF. The CDR3, as DNA: TGTGCCAGCAGTAAGGACAGGGGACAGACCCAGTACTTC.

The chain joins TRBV27 to TRBJ2-7; 7 positions agree with TRBD1. The ends lost 2 bases at V and 3 bases at J; junction bases unmatched: 4. Per the germline V gene, CDR1 is MNHEY and CDR2 is SMNVEV (reference sequence). There are 14 residues in the CDR3. CDR3 bases: TGTGCCAGCAGTTTACGTACAGGGGTCTACGAGCAGTACTTC. Translating gives CASSLRTGVYEQYF.

V usage is TRBV7-9 and J usage is TRBJ1-2; the D gene is possibly TRBD1 (6 bases). The CDR3 has 14 amino acids. With 4 bases removed from V and 7 bases from J, the gap between germline ends came to 16 bases. Germline CDR1 reads SEHNR; CDR2 reads FQNEAQ (reference sequence). In DNA form, the CDR3 reads TGTGCCAGCAGCTCAGCCCGTACAGGGTTTGGCTACACCTTC. Its translation is CASSSARTGFGYTF.

The V call is TRBV7-9, the J call TRBJ1-5; D is uncertain. The germline gives CDR1 SEHNR, CDR2 FQNEAQ (reference sequence). Trimming took off 5 bases at V and 1 base at J, with 12 bases between the two ends. The CDR3 has 15 amino acids. The CDR3: CASSQGLESNQPQHF. For the CDR3, the DNA is TGTGCCAGCAGCCAAGGACTCGAGAGCAATCAGCCCCAGCATTTT.

The chain links TRBV5-1 to TRBJ1-1, with 7 bases identical to TRBD1. This CDR3 contains 14 residues. Trimming at V came to 4 bases and at J to 1 base, leaving 4 bases not matched to a gene. Germline loops: CDR1 SGHRS, CDR2 YFSETQ. CDR3 nucleotides: TGCGCCAGCAGCCGGACAGGCAAGAACACTGAAGCTTTCTTT. This gives the protein CASSRTGKNTEAFF. Looking up the rest from reference TRBV5-1 and TRBJ1-1 gives the full variable domain: KAGVTQTPRYLIKTRGQQVTLSCSPISGHRSVSWYQQTPGQGLQFLFEYFSETQRNKGNFPGRFSGRQFSNSRSEMNVSTLELGDSALYLCASSRTGKNTEAFFGQGTRLTVV.

The chain uses TRBV27 and TRBJ1-1; a possible D gene is TRBD1 (5 bases). V was trimmed by 6 bases and J by 5 bases, leaving 7 bases between them. Germline lookup yields CDR1 MNHEY and CDR2 SMNVEV (reference sequence). This CDR3 has 11 residues. The CDR3 protein is CASSGGTEAFF. The CDR3 nucleotides are TGTGCCAGCAGCGGGGGTACTGAAGCTTTCTTT.

CDR3 in DNA: TGTGCCACCAGCAGAGATGAGGTGAAGGGGGACTACACCTTC. Translation gives CATSRDEVKGDYTF. The V and J genes are TRBV15 and TRBJ1-2, with D possibly being TRBD1 (6 bases). CDR1 and CDR2 from the germline V gene are LNHNV and YYDKDF (reference sequence). The CDR3 runs to 14 residues. The ends were cut back, 0 bases at V and 10 bases at J, with 15 bases in the middle.

The chain links TRBV9 to TRBJ1-2, with D unresolved. V lost 4 bases to trimming and J lost 6 bases, with 19 bases between them. This CDR3 spans 15 amino acids. Germline V gives CDR1 SGDLS, CDR2 YYNGEE. The CDR3 is CASSPEGREWDGYTF. CDR3 sequence (DNA): TGTGCCAGCAGCCCAGAGGGAAGGGAGTGGGATGGCTACACCTTC.

The genes are TRBV11-2 and TRBJ2-3; TRBD1 is a possible D gene (5 bases). V was shortened by 7 bases and J by 6 bases, with 20 bases between the two germline ends. In germline, CDR1 is SGHAT, CDR2 FQNNGV. The CDR3 totals 15 residues. The CDR3 sequence: CASTSGVSRGDTQYF. The DNA of the CDR3 is TGTGCCAGCACCAGTGGGGTTTCAAGGGGCGATACGCAGTATTTT.

The rearrangement links TRBV11-2 to TRBJ2-7; unclear D gene. Trimming pared 2 bases from V and 6 bases from J, leaving 11 bases between. There are 13 residues in the CDR3. The V gene's germline CDR1 is SGHAT and CDR2 FQNNGV. CDR3 sequence (DNA): TGTGCCAGCAGCTTAAGTCAATACGGCGAGCAGTACTTC. Translation: CASSLSQYGEQYF.

The chain recombines TRBV5-4 with TRBJ2-7; a possible D gene is TRBD2 (5 bases). CDR1 and CDR2 (germline): SGHNT, YYREEE (reference sequence). V gave up 4 bases and J gave up 5 bases, with 16 bases separating them. The length of the CDR3 is 14 residues. In DNA, the CDR3 is TGTGCCAGCAGCCTGGGGATAGCGATCAACGAGCAGTACTTC. This sequence encodes CASSLGIAINEQYF.

This clone was observed a single time. This rearrangement joins TRBV7-6 to TRBJ1-1, with D perhaps TRBD1 (5 bases). V shed 1 base and J shed 4 bases, with 10 bases lying between them. The CDR3 is 14 residues long. CDR1 SGHVS and CDR2 FNYEAQ come from the germline V gene. The CDR3 DNA sequence: TGTGCCAGCAGCTTAGGGGGCGGGGGCACTGAAGCTTTCTTT. As protein: CASSLGGGGTEAFF.

The chain employs TRBV5-4 and TRBJ2-6; TRBD1 is a possible D gene (5 bases). The germline V gene has CDR1 SGHNT and CDR2 YYREEE (reference sequence). This CDR3 comprises 15 residues. V shed 2 bases and J shed 1 base, with 7 bases lying between them. The CDR3 sequence is CASSFRVSGANVLTF. CDR3 nucleotide sequence: TGTGCCAGCAGCTTCAGGGTTTCTGGGGCCAACGTCCTGACTTTC.

The J gene is TRBJ2-5, the V gene TRBV5-4; a possible D gene is TRBD2 (5 bases). Germline V gene data show CDR1 as SGHNT and CDR2 as YYREEE (reference sequence). The germline V and J ends were trimmed by 0 bases and 7 bases, with 10 bases remaining between them. This CDR3 contains 13 residues. DNA for the CDR3: TGTGCCAGCAGCTTGGTACTGGCGGGGACCCAGTACTTC. Protein product: CASSLVLAGTQYF.

The chain is built from TRBV15 and TRBJ2-7, with TRBD1 identical over 9 bases. The CDR3 loop spans 20 amino acids. Germline values: CDR1 LNHNV, CDR2 YYDKDF (reference sequence). V shed 0 bases and J 3 bases; nucleotides not matched to a gene: 18. The CDR3 DNA follows: TGTGCCACCAGCAGAGATTGGACAGGGGCACTGGTATTCGGCGGCTACGAGCAGTACTTC. Translated: CATSRDWTGALVFGGYEQYF.

V is TRBV6-5 and J is TRBJ2-5; TRBD1 matches 10 bases. Germline V gene lookup returns CDR1 MNHEY and CDR2 SVGAGI. The CDR3 has 14 residues. With 6 bases clipped from V and 5 bases from J, the junction kept 6 bases outside the gene matches. This CDR3 reads CASSRDRGYETQYF. For the CDR3, the DNA is TGTGCCAGCAGCAGGGACAGGGGCTATGAGACCCAGTACTTC.

The J gene is TRBJ2-1, the V gene TRBV5-4; 10 positions match TRBD2. J lost 6 bases, V lost 7 bases, and 7 bases had no gene match. Germline loops: CDR1 SGHNT, CDR2 YYREEE (reference sequence). The CDR3 is 14 residues long. CDR3 protein: CASDPGLASNEQFF. In DNA form, the CDR3 reads TGTGCCAGCGACCCGGGACTAGCGAGCAATGAGCAGTTCTTC.